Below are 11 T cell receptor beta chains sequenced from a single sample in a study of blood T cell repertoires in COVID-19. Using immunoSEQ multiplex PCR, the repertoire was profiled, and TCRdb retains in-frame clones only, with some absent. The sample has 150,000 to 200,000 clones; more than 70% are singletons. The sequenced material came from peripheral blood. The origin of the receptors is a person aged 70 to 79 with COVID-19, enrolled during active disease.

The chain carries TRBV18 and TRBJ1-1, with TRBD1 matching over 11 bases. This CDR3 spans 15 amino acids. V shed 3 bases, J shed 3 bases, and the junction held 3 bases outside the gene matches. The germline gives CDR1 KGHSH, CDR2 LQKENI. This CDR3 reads CASSPGQGVDTEAFF. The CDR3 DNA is TGTGCCAGCTCACCGGGACAGGGGGTGGACACTGAAGCTTTCTTT.

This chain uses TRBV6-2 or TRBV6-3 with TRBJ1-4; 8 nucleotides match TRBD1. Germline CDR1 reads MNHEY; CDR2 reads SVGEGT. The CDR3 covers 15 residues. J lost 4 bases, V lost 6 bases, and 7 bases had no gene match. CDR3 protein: CASSDGTGNNEKLFF. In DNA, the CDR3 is TGTGCCAGCAGCGACGGGACAGGCAATAATGAAAAACTGTTTTTT.

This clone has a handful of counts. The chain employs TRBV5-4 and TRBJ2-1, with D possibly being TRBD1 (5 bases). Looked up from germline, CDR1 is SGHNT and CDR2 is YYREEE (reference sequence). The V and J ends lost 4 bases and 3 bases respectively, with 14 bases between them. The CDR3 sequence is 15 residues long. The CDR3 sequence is CASSLDTNLYNEQFF. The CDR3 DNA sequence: TGTGCCAGCAGCCTGGACACTAACCTCTACAATGAGCAGTTCTTC.

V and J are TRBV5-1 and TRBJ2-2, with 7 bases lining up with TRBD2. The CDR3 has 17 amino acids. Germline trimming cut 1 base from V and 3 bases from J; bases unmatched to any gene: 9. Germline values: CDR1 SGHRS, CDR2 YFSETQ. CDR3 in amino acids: CASSLFSSRGDTGELFF. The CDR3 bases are TGCGCCAGCAGCTTGTTTTCCAGTCGGGGGGACACCGGGGAGCTGTTTTTT.

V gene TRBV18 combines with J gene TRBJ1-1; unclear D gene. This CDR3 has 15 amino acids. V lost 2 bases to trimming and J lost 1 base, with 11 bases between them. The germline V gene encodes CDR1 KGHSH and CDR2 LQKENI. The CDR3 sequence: CASSPTRSGNTEAFF. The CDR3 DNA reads TGTGCCAGCTCACCAACCCGGTCTGGGAACACTGAAGCTTTCTTT.

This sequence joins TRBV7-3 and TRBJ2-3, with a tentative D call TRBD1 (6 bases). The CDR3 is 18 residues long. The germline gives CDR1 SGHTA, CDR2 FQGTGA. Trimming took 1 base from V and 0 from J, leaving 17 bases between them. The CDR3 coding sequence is TGTGCCAGCAGCTTAAACGGACCGAGGGGGTCTAGCACAGATACGCAGTATTTT. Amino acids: CASSLNGPRGSSTDTQYF.

CDR3 nucleotides: TGTGCCAGCAGTGAGCGGGCCCGTAGGGGACTAGCGGGAGGATCCTACAATGAGCAGTTCTTC. It codes for CASSERARRGLAGGSYNEQFF. The chain recombines TRBV2 with TRBJ2-1; 15 nucleotides line up with TRBD2. This CDR3 comprises 21 residues. Germline CDR1 SNHLY, CDR2 FYNNEI. V shed 3 bases, J shed 1 base, and the junction held 13 bases outside the gene matches.

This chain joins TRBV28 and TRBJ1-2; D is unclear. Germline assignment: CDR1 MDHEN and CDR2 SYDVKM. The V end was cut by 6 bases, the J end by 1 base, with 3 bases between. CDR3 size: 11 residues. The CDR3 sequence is CASSNNYGYTF. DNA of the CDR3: TGTGCCAGCAGCAATAACTATGGCTACACCTTC.

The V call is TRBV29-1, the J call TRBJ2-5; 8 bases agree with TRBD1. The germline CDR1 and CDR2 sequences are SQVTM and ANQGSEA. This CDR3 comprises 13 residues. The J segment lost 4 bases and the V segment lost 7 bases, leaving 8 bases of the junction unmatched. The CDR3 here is CSAGQGVIETQYF. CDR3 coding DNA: TGCAGCGCTGGACAGGGAGTGATAGAGACCCAGTACTTC.

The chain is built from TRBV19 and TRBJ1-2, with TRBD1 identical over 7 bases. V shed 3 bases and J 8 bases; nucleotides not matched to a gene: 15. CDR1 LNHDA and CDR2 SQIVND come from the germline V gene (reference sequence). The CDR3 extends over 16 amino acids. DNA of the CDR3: TGTGCCAGTAGTATTACCCCATCACAGGGGAGGTACGGCTACACCTTC. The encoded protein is CASSITPSQGRYGYTF.

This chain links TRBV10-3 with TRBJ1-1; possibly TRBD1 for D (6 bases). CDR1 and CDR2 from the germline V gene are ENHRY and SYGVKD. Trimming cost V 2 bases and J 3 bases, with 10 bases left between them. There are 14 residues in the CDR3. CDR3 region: CAISEGGTDTEAFF. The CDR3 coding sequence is TGTGCCATCAGTGAGGGGGGCACGGACACTGAAGCTTTCTTT.